This entry lists 10 T cell receptor beta chains sequenced from one sample in a study of cytomegalovirus exposure and HLA in healthy donors. Primers for the PCR totalled 60 Vbeta and 13 Jbeta. Assay used: immunoSEQ multiplex PCR; TCRdb lists only in-frame clones, some missing. Here the sample spans about 250,000 clones, roughly two thirds being singletons. Material: PBMCs. The source of these receptors is a female donor in good health and CMV-seronegative.

This clone was seen a single time. The chain links TRBV28 to TRBJ2-2; 7 nucleotides match TRBD2. Germline trimming cut 6 bases from V and 9 bases from J; bases unmatched to any gene: 13. The CDR3 consists of 15 residues. Germline V lookup: CDR1 MDHEN, CDR2 SYDVKM. CDR3 in amino acids: CASSSGGEGNRELFF. CDR3 sequence (DNA): TGTGCCAGCAGCTCCGGTGGGGAGGGCAACCGGGAGCTGTTTTTT.

This chain links TRBV7-6 with TRBJ2-2, with a possible D match to TRBD1 (5 bases). This CDR3 spans 16 amino acids. Looked up from germline, CDR1 is SGHVS and CDR2 is FNYEAQ. Trimming took off 0 bases at V and 4 bases at J, with 12 bases between the two ends. The CDR3 loop is CASSLAQGRITGELFF. In DNA form, the CDR3 reads TGTGCCAGCAGCTTAGCCCAGGGCCGTATCACCGGGGAGCTGTTTTTT.

The chain joins TRBV6-5 to TRBJ2-7; maybe TRBD1 (5 bases). Trimming pared 5 bases from V and 4 bases from J, leaving 15 bases between. The CDR3 has 14 residues. Germline V gene lookup returns CDR1 MNHEY and CDR2 SVGAGI. CDR3 in DNA: TGTGCCAGCAGTCAGGGAACAAGTGGTTACGAGCAGTACTTC. Protein sequence: CASSQGTSGYEQYF.

The chain employs TRBV7-8 and TRBJ2-7, with 11 bases matching TRBD2. The J segment lost 4 bases and the V segment lost 5 bases, leaving 10 bases of the junction unmatched. Germline loops: CDR1 SGHVS, CDR2 FQNEAQ. This CDR3 spans 16 amino acids. CDR3 DNA sequence: TGTGCCAGCAGCAACCGCGGGACTAGCGGATATTACGAGCAGTACTTC. It codes for CASSNRGTSGYYEQYF.

The rearrangement joins TRBV6-5 to TRBJ2-7, with 7 bases aligning to TRBD2. CDR3 length: 15 amino acids. Germline CDR1 reads MNHEY; CDR2 reads SVGAGI. Trimming at V came to 7 bases and at J to 6 bases, leaving 15 bases not matched to a gene. The CDR3 region has the DNA TGTGCCAGCATAAACGCCCCGCGGGAGCGTTGCGAGCAGTACTTC. Translating it yields CASINAPRERCEQYF.

The rearrangement links TRBV5-1 to TRBJ2-7, with 7 bases fitting TRBD2. The CDR3 is made up of 15 amino acids. The V gene's germline CDR1 is SGHRS and CDR2 YFSETQ. V was clipped by 4 bases and J by 0 bases; unmatched bases: 7. The CDR3 loop reads CASSGEGISSYEQYF. The DNA of the CDR3 is TGCGCCAGCAGCGGGGAGGGTATTAGCTCCTACGAGCAGTACTTC.

The chain is built from TRBV27 and TRBJ2-1; TRBD2 matches at 13 bases. V shed 7 bases, J shed 7 bases, and the junction held 10 bases outside the gene matches. This CDR3 has 16 residues. Germline lookup yields CDR1 MNHEY and CDR2 SMNVEV (reference sequence). The CDR3 DNA reads as TGTGCCAGCAATCCCTCCGGACTAGCGGGAGAAAATGAGCAGTTCTTC. As protein: CASNPSGLAGENEQFF.

The CDR3 loop is CASGSTRGSYNEQFF. Here the CDR3 DNA reads TGTGCCAGTGGGTCGACGAGGGGGTCCTACAATGAGCAGTTCTTC. The chain combines TRBV27 with TRBJ2-1; TRBD1 is a possible D gene (6 bases). Trimming shortened V by 9 bases and J by 1 base, and 16 bases separated the two germline ends. Per germline, CDR1 MNHEY and CDR2 SMNVEV (reference sequence). The CDR3 is 15 amino acids.

This chain joins TRBV6-6 and TRBJ1-5; no firm D call. CDR1 and CDR2 from the germline V gene are MNHNY and SVGAGI (reference sequence). The germline V and J ends were trimmed by 2 bases and 0 bases, with 8 bases remaining between them. The CDR3 loop spans 15 amino acids. CDR3 nucleotides: TGTGCCAGCAGTTACGGCGGTTATAGCAATCAGCCCCAGCATTTT. It codes for CASSYGGYSNQPQHF.

This chain links TRBV5-5 with TRBJ2-1; 8 bases agree with TRBD2. This CDR3 has 15 amino acids. Losses at the gene ends were 4 bases for V and 2 bases for J; bases not matched to a gene: 5. CDR1 is SGHKS, CDR2 YYEKEE, per germline (reference sequence). CDR3 coding DNA: TGTGCCAGCAGCCCCCTACTAGCGGCCTACAATGAGCAGTTCTTC. Protein product: CASSPLLAAYNEQFF.